A single sample is the source of the 19 T cell receptor beta chains below, sequenced in a study of cytomegalovirus exposure and HLA in healthy donors. The PCR employed 60 Vbeta primers together with 13 Jbeta primers. Produced via immunoSEQ multiplex PCR; TCRdb's table is partial and in-frame only. The sample yields about 180,000 clones, 75% seen once. Sequenced: PBMCs. These receptors were taken from a male donor in good health and CMV-seronegative.

This chain connects TRBV6-5 to TRBJ2-2; TRBD1 is a possible D gene (5 bases). CDR1 and CDR2 (germline): MNHEY, SVGAGI. Trimming removed 2 bases at V and 5 bases at J, with 9 bases between. This CDR3 has 14 amino acids. The CDR3 reads CASSYQTATGELFF. In DNA, the CDR3 is TGTGCCAGCAGTTACCAGACAGCAACCGGGGAGCTGTTTTTT.

The chain is built from TRBV27 and TRBJ1-2, with D possibly matching TRBD1 (6 bases). With 6 bases removed from V and 4 bases from J, the gap between germline ends came to 18 bases. The CDR3 loop spans 15 amino acids. Germline values: CDR1 MNHEY, CDR2 SMNVEV (reference sequence). CDR3 coding DNA: TGTGCCAGCAGACAAGTCCAGGGGAACTCCTATGGCTACACCTTC. It yields the protein CASRQVQGNSYGYTF.

The CDR3 nucleotides read TGTGCCAGCAGCTTGGCTCATCAGGGGACTAATTCACCCCTCCACTTT. Its translation is CASSLAHQGTNSPLHF. The chain recombines TRBV5-5 with TRBJ1-6; maybe TRBD1 (6 bases). The germline V gene encodes CDR1 SGHKS and CDR2 YYEKEE (reference sequence). Trimming left V 0 bases short and J 6 bases short, with 13 bases between. The CDR3 is 16 amino acids.

The table lists this clone with a few counts. This chain links TRBV7-9 with TRBJ2-1; 10 bases agree with TRBD2. The CDR3 consists of 16 residues. Germline V lookup: CDR1 SEHNR, CDR2 FQNEAQ (reference sequence). V lost 1 base and J lost 2; bases outside the gene matches: 2. CDR3 nucleotide sequence: TGTGCCAGCAGCTTAGGAGCGGGGGGGCCCTACAATGAGCAGTTCTTC. It specifies CASSLGAGGPYNEQFF.

The rearrangement joins TRBV9 to TRBJ2-3; 9 bases match TRBD2. The CDR3 totals 19 residues. CDR1 and CDR2 (germline): SGDLS, YYNGEE. The trim removed 5 bases at V and 2 bases at J, leaving 18 bases unmatched. Here the CDR3 reads CASSPLGALSGRSTDTQYF. DNA for the CDR3: TGTGCCAGCAGTCCGCTGGGGGCTTTGAGCGGGAGGTCCACAGATACGCAGTATTTT.

This clone came up a few times. The chain joins TRBV29-1 to TRBJ2-4; D is ambiguous. The CDR3 extends over 16 amino acids. Trimming removed 4 bases from V and 0 bases from J, with 16 bases in between. In germline, CDR1 is SQVTM, CDR2 ANQGSEA. The CDR3 nucleotides are TGCAGCGTTGTGAGGTCGGTTTTACCAGCCAAAAACATTCAGTACTTC. Residues: CSVVRSVLPAKNIQYF. The full variable domain, completed using reference TRBV29-1 and TRBJ2-4, is SAVISQKPSRDICQRGTSLTIQCQVDSQVTMMFWYRQQPGQSLTLIATANQGSEATYESGFVIDKFPISRPNLTFSTLTVSNMSPEDSSIYLCSVVRSVLPAKNIQYFGAGTRLSVL.

This sequence joins TRBV2 and TRBJ2-2; TRBD2 aligns across 11 bases. The ends lost 6 bases at V and 1 base at J; junction bases unmatched: 4. This CDR3 is built from 16 residues. CDR1 is SNHLY, CDR2 FYNNEI, per germline. This CDR3 reads CASRTSGRWNTGELFF. The CDR3 coding sequence is TGTGCCAGCAGAACTAGCGGGAGATGGAACACCGGGGAGCTGTTTTTT. Together with reference TRBV2 and TRBJ2-2, the CDR3 gives the full variable domain: EPEVTQTPSHQVTQMGQEVILRCVPISNHLYFYWYRQILGQKVEFLVSFYNNEISEKSEIFDDQFSVERPDGSNFTLKIRSTKLEDSAMYFCASRTSGRWNTGELFFGEGSRLTVL.

The genes are TRBV4-1 and TRBJ1-1; D may be TRBD1 (5 bases). Trimming took off 0 bases at V and 4 bases at J, with 15 bases between the two ends. Germline CDR1 and CDR2: MGHRA and YSYEKL. The CDR3 runs 16 residues. CDR3 bases: TGCGCCAGCAGCCAAGATCGAGGGGCGGGAAGCACTGAAGCTTTCTTT. As protein: CASSQDRGAGSTEAFF.

In this sample, this clone turned up a few times. The same CDR3 is also encoded by other DNA sequences in this sample. The chain is built from TRBV4-2 and TRBJ2-1; TRBD2 matches 8 bases. Trimming took 1 base from V and 2 from J; bases not matched to a gene: 4. The CDR3 is 16 amino acids. CDR1 is LGHNA, CDR2 YNFKEQ, per germline. Here the CDR3 DNA reads TGTGCCAGCAGCCAAGTACTAGCGGTCACCTACAATGAGCAGTTCTTC. Translating gives CASSQVLAVTYNEQFF.

V usage is TRBV6-5 and J usage is TRBJ2-7; perhaps TRBD2 as D (5 bases). CDR1 is MNHEY and CDR2 is SVGAGI in the germline V gene. The CDR3 consists of 12 residues. V was clipped by 7 bases and J by 5 bases, with 12 bases between them. The CDR3 reads CASKTGLDEQYF. The CDR3 DNA is TGTGCCAGCAAGACGGGATTGGACGAGCAGTACTTC.

The chain uses TRBV28 and TRBJ1-5; 10 nucleotides align to TRBD1. CDR1 MDHEN and CDR2 SYDVKM come from the germline V gene. This CDR3 is built from 15 residues. Unmatched junction bases numbered 8, after V lost 6 bases and J lost 6 bases. The CDR3 sequence: CASSTGTGVIQPQHF. The DNA of the CDR3 is TGTGCCAGCAGCACCGGGACAGGGGTTATTCAGCCCCAGCATTTT.

The genes are TRBV27 and TRBJ1-4; D unclear. This CDR3 contains 14 residues. Trimming removed 2 bases from V and 3 bases from J, with 7 bases in between. The germline gives CDR1 MNHEY, CDR2 SMNVEV (reference sequence). The CDR3 DNA reads as TGTGCCAGCAGTTTAGGAGTGGCTAATGAAAAACTGTTTTTT. Protein: CASSLGVANEKLFF. The full variable domain, its missing parts supplied by reference TRBV27 and TRBJ1-4, is EAQVTQNPRYLITVTGKKLTVTCSQNMNHEYMSWYRQDPGLGLRQIYYSMNVEVTDKGDVPEGYKVSRKEKRNFPLILESPSPNQTSLYFCASSLGVANEKLFFGSGTQLSVL.

The CDR3 nucleotides read TGTGCCAGCAGCTTAACTAGCGGCCCCACTTATGAGCAGTACTTC. Its protein is CASSLTSGPTYEQYF. J is TRBJ2-7 and V is TRBV7-3; a weak D match, TRBD2 (6 bases). CDR3 length: 15 residues. Trimming took off 0 bases at V and 7 bases at J, with 16 bases between the two ends. Germline V lookup: CDR1 SGHTA, CDR2 FQGTGA.

V is TRBV9 and J is TRBJ1-6, with a weak D call TRBD1 (6 bases). V lost 0 bases and J lost 4, with 11 bases in between. The CDR3 totals 16 residues. The germline V gene encodes CDR1 SGDLS and CDR2 YYNGEE. The CDR3 is CASSVEGQSYNSPLHF. CDR3 bases: TGTGCCAGCAGCGTAGAAGGACAGTCGTATAATTCACCCCTCCACTTT.

The V and J genes are TRBV7-2 and TRBJ1-1; 8 bases map to TRBD1. V dropped 5 bases and J dropped 4; count of bases not matched to a gene: 12. CDR1 and CDR2 from the germline V gene are SGHTA and FQGNSA. This CDR3 comprises 16 residues. DNA of the CDR3: TGTGCCAGCAGCCAGGGGGCATCCGGACGGAGCACTGAAGCTTTCTTT. It specifies CASSQGASGRSTEAFF. The variable domain in full, completed from reference TRBV7-2 and TRBJ1-1, reads GAGVSQSPSNKVTEKGKDVELRCDPISGHTALYWYRQSLGQGLEFLIYFQGNSAPDKSGLPSDRFSAERTGGSVSTLTIQRTQQEDSAVYLCASSQGASGRSTEAFFGQGTRLTVV.

V usage is TRBV10-2 and J usage is TRBJ1-2, with D perhaps matching TRBD1 (5 bases). The CDR3 covers 12 residues. Germline assignment: CDR1 WSHSY and CDR2 SAAADI. Trimming shortened V by 0 bases and J by 12 bases, and 11 bases separated the two germline ends. The CDR3 sequence: CASSESWGVHTF. The CDR3 DNA follows: TGCGCCAGCAGTGAGTCGTGGGGGGTCCACACCTTC.

V and J are TRBV27 and TRBJ2-3; D remains unclear. The V end was cut by 0 bases, the J end by 4 bases, with 11 bases between. The germline CDR1 and CDR2 sequences are MNHEY and SMNVEV (reference sequence). The CDR3 is made up of 15 amino acids. As DNA, the CDR3 is TGTGCCAGCAGTTTATCTGTAGATTTGTCAGATACGCAGTATTTT. This translates into CASSLSVDLSDTQYF.

Only a few counts were recorded for this clone. Other DNA sequences in this specimen translate into the identical CDR3. J is TRBJ1-6 and V is TRBV30; 8 nucleotides agree with TRBD1. The CDR3 consists of 15 residues. Losses at the gene ends were 0 bases for V and 10 bases for J; bases not matched to a gene: 8. CDR1 and CDR2 from the germline V gene are GTSNPN and SVGIG (reference sequence). CDR3 nucleotides: TGTGCCTGGAGTGTACTCGACAGGGGTGAGTCACCCCTCCACTTT. The encoded protein is CAWSVLDRGESPLHF.

The chain couples TRBV30 to TRBJ2-1, with 11 bases lining up with TRBD2. The V gene end was trimmed by 1 base and the J gene end by 1 base; junction bases not matched to a gene: 9. Germline values: CDR1 GTSNPN, CDR2 SVGIG (reference sequence). The CDR3 totals 18 residues. The CDR3 bases are TGTGCCTGGAGTGGAGATAGCGGGAGGGCCTCGTCCTACAATGAGCAGTTCTTC. It specifies CAWSGDSGRASSYNEQFF.